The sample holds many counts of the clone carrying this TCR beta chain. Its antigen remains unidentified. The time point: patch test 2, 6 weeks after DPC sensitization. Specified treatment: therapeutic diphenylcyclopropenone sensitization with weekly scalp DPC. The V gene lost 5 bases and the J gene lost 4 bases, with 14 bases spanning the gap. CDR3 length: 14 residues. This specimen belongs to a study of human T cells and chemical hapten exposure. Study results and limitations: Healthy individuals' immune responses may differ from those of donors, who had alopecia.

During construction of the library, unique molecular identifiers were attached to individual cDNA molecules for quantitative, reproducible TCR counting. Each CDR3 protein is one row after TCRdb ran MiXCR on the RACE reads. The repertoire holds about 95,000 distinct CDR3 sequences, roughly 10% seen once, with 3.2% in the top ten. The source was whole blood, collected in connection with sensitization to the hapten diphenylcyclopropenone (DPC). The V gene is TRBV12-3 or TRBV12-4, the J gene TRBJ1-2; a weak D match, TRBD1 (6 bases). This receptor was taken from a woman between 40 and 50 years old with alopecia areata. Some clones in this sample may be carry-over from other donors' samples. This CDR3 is CASSRKIQGYGYTF. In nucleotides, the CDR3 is TGTGCCAGCAGTCGCAAGATACAGGGCTATGGCTACACCTTC.